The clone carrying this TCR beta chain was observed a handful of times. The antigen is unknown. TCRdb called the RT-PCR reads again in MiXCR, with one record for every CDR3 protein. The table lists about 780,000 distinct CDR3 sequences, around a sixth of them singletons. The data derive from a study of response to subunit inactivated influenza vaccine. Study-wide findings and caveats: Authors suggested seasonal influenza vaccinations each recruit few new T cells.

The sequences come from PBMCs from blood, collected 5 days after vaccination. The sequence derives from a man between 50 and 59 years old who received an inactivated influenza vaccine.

The CDR3 reads CASRGTEENTGELFF. CDR3 coding DNA: TGTGCCAGCAGAGGGACAGAGGAAAACACCGGGGAGCTGTTTTTT. The chain combines TRBV12-3 or TRBV12-4 with TRBJ2-2; 7 nucleotides align to TRBD1. The V gene end was trimmed by 6 bases and the J gene end by 2 bases; junction bases not matched to a gene: 6. The CDR3 has 15 residues.